The 25 T cell receptor beta chains below were found in one sample sequenced in a study of T cells after posttransplantation cyclophosphamide. Sequenced by immunoSEQ multiplex PCR; TCRdb stores in-frame clones only, minus some. This sample shows under 45,000 clones and no singletons; 4% to 5.5% rests with the ten largest. Material for sequencing was PBMCs. The receptors come from a woman in her forties or fifties in good health and a related stem cell transplant donor.

In its sample, this clone was seen a few times. The gene calls are TRBV28 and TRBJ1-2; TRBD1 matches at 7 bases. The germline CDR1 and CDR2 sequences are MDHEN and SYDVKM. The CDR3 contains 16 residues. V lost 2 bases and J lost 1; bases outside the gene matches: 7. DNA for the CDR3: TGTGCCAGCAGTTTAAGGCCGGGACAGATTAACTATGGCTACACCTTC. Protein sequence: CASSLRPGQINYGYTF.

This clone was counted at least ten times. The sample carries other DNA sequences with the same CDR3. The rearrangement uses TRBV13 and TRBJ2-7; TRBD1 agrees at 7 bases. Germline CDR1 is PRHDT and CDR2 is FYEKMQ (reference sequence). The CDR3 loop spans 15 amino acids. The ends lost 0 bases at V and 5 bases at J; junction bases unmatched: 7. The CDR3 DNA follows: TGTGCCAGCAGCTTAGGGACAGGGTTTTCCCACGAGCAGTACTTC. Protein sequence: CASSLGTGFSHEQYF.

This clone came up many times. No DNA is shown, since the ends of the CDR3 on it are uncertain; the CDR3 is the one TCRdb lists. This chain joins TRBV1 and TRBJ1-1. TRBV1 is an annotated pseudogene. Termini included, the CDR3 measures 15 amino acids. This chain's CDR3 is CTSSQVGRGNSEAFF.

This clone occurred many times. Here the CDR3 DNA reads TGTGCCAGCAGCCTCTACGGGACAGGGTTTGAAAAACTGTTTTTT. It codes for CASSLYGTGFEKLFF. V is TRBV9 and J is TRBJ1-4; 9 nucleotides match TRBD1. There are 15 residues in the CDR3. Trimming cost V 4 bases and J 7 bases; bases outside gene matches: 8. From germline, CDR1 is SGDLS and CDR2 YYNGEE.

This clone was seen many times. The V gene is TRBV4-3, the J gene TRBJ2-6; D is unresolved. CDR3 size: 15 residues. Germline CDR1 is LGHNA and CDR2 is YSLEER. V lost 1 base and J 1 base, leaving 5 bases between the germline ends. The CDR3 DNA reads as TGCGCCAGCAGCCAAGGTTTATCTGGGGCCAACGTCCTGACTTTC. It translates to CASSQGLSGANVLTF.

In its sample, this clone was seen many times. The chain employs TRBV6-1 and TRBJ2-2; 7 positions match TRBD2. Germline V gives CDR1 MNHNS, CDR2 SASEGT. This CDR3 spans 15 amino acids. The V and J ends lost 4 bases and 4 bases, in that order; junction bases with no gene match: 6. The CDR3 DNA sequence: TGTGCCAGCAGTGCGGGGGGAGGGCTCACCGGGGAGCTGTTTTTT. Encoded protein: CASSAGGGLTGELFF.

This clone was detected a few times. The chain is built from TRBV28 and TRBJ2-2, with D possibly TRBD1 on 6 matching bases. The CDR3 covers 16 residues. V was cut by 9 bases and J by 1 base, with 18 bases left in between. Per the germline V gene, CDR1 is MDHEN and CDR2 is SYDVKM. The CDR3 loop is CASRGAGTRNTGELFF. The DNA of the CDR3 is TGTGCCAGTCGGGGCGCCGGGACACGGAACACCGGGGAGCTGTTTTTT. Looking up the rest from reference TRBV28 and TRBJ2-2 gives the full variable domain: DVKVTQSSRYLVKRTGEKVFLECVQDMDHENMFWYRQDPGLGLRLIYFSYDVKMKEKGDIPEGYSVSREKKERFSLILESASTNQTSMYLCASRGAGTRNTGELFFGEGSRLTVL.

This clone showed up many times. The J gene is TRBJ2-1, the V gene TRBV19; 14 nucleotides align to TRBD2. V lost 4 bases, J lost 6 bases, and 14 bases stayed unmatched. CDR1 and CDR2 (germline): LNHDA, SQIVND (reference sequence). CDR3 length equals 19 residues. CDR3 nucleotides: TGTGCCAGTAGTAGCCGCCCGACTAGCGGGGGGGGCGCCGGCAATGAGCAGTTCTTC. Amino acids: CASSSRPTSGGGAGNEQFF.

At least ten counts were recorded for this clone. This chain joins TRBV28 and TRBJ1-5; no clear D. Germline assignment: CDR1 MDHEN and CDR2 SYDVKM. The ends were cut back, 4 bases at V and 7 bases at J, with 14 bases in the middle. The CDR3 runs to 14 residues. The CDR3 bases are TGTGCCAGCAGTTCTAGCGGTCGGTGGCAGCCCCAGCATTTT. This codes for CASSSSGRWQPQHF.

This clone was observed many times. The J gene is TRBJ2-2, the V gene TRBV25-1; tentatively, D is TRBD1 (5 bases). In germline, CDR1 is MGHDK, CDR2 SYGVNS. CDR3 length: 14 amino acids. V was pared by 0 bases and J by 3 bases, with 5 bases between. The CDR3 loop reads CASSEYRDTGELFF. The CDR3 nucleotides read TGTGCCAGCAGTGAATACAGGGACACCGGGGAGCTGTTTTTT. Looking up the rest from reference TRBV25-1 and TRBJ2-2 gives the full variable domain: EADIYQTPRYLVIGTGKKITLECSQTMGHDKMYWYQQDPGMELHLIHYSYGVNSTEKGDLSSESTVSRIRTEHFPLTLESARPSHTSQYLCASSEYRDTGELFFGEGSRLTVL.

This clone was seen at least ten times. The rearrangement joins TRBV11-2 to TRBJ1-3, with D perhaps matching TRBD1 (5 bases). CDR3 length equals 18 residues. Germline CDR1 is SGHAT and CDR2 is FQNNGV. V lost 5 bases to trimming and J lost 0 bases, with 20 bases between them. This CDR3 is CASSPSDTAGLSGNTIYF. The CDR3, as DNA: TGTGCCAGCAGCCCGTCGGACACTGCGGGGCTCTCTGGAAACACCATATATTTT.

The V and J genes are TRBV18 and TRBJ2-2; 8 bases map to TRBD1. CDR1 KGHSH and CDR2 LQKENI come from the germline V gene. This CDR3 is built from 14 residues. Unmatched junction bases numbered 2, after V lost 2 bases and J lost 6 bases. CDR3 region: CASSPLQGAGELFF. The CDR3 region has the DNA TGTGCCAGCTCACCATTACAGGGGGCCGGGGAGCTGTTTTTT.

This chain links TRBV6-4 with TRBJ2-1, with D maybe TRBD2 (7 bases). V shed 1 base and J shed 15 bases, with 16 bases lying between them. This CDR3 has 13 residues. Per germline, CDR1 MRHNA and CDR2 SNTAGT. The DNA of the CDR3 is TGTGCCAGCAGTGACTGGGGGGGGCAGCGCCCGTTCTTC. This sequence encodes CASSDWGGQRPFF.

This clone came up many times. The chain carries TRBV6-1 and TRBJ1-1; D is perhaps TRBD1 (6 bases). The CDR3 runs 14 residues. V lost 3 bases and J lost 3, with 11 bases in between. Germline V gene sequence: CDR1 MNHNS, CDR2 SASEGT. The CDR3 reads CASSELQGYTEAFF. For the CDR3, the DNA is TGTGCCAGCAGTGAGCTACAGGGATACACTGAAGCTTTCTTT.

This clone was counted at least ten times. The V and J genes are TRBV25-1 and TRBJ1-2, with 8 positions matching TRBD1. With 3 bases clipped from V and 4 bases from J, the junction kept 1 base outside the gene matches. Germline V gene data show CDR1 as MGHDK and CDR2 as SYGVNS. The CDR3 totals 13 residues. The CDR3 sequence is CASSEQGAYGYTF. DNA for the CDR3: TGTGCCAGCAGTGAGCAGGGGGCCTATGGCTACACCTTC.

In this sample, this clone turned up many times. The chain joins TRBV4-1 to TRBJ1-5, with D unresolved. Germline assignment: CDR1 MGHRA and CDR2 YSYEKL. Trimming removed 0 bases at V and 0 bases at J, with 9 bases between. The CDR3 is 16 residues long. This CDR3 reads CASSQEFTYSNQPQHF. CDR3 in DNA: TGCGCCAGCAGCCAAGAATTCACATATAGCAATCAGCCCCAGCATTTT.

This clone was detected ten times or more. The rearrangement uses TRBV30 and TRBJ2-1, with D uncertain. Per germline, CDR1 GTSNPN and CDR2 SVGIG (reference sequence). The CDR3 length is 12 residues. V gave up 3 bases and J gave up 7 bases, with 10 bases separating them. CDR3 amino acids: CAWSPAANEQFF. The CDR3, as DNA: TGTGCCTGGAGCCCGGCGGCAAATGAGCAGTTCTTC.

This clone was counted at least ten times. The rearrangement links TRBV7-2 to TRBJ1-6; 8 bases agree with TRBD1. CDR3 size: 14 residues. Trimming at V came to 5 bases and at J to 7 bases, leaving 4 bases not matched to a gene. Germline loops: CDR1 SGHTA, CDR2 FQGNSA. In DNA, the CDR3 is TGTGCCAGCAGCCCGACAGGGGTCAATTCACCCCTCCACTTT. Translation gives CASSPTGVNSPLHF.

This clone has ten or more counts. The chain is built from TRBV5-4 and TRBJ2-7; TRBD2 is a possible D gene (5 bases). V lost 4 bases, J lost 1 base, and 12 bases lay in between. CDR1 and CDR2 from the germline V gene are SGHNT and YYREEE (reference sequence). CDR3 length: 14 amino acids. As DNA, the CDR3 is TGTGCCAGCAGCCCCTACCTAGCTTCCTACGAGCAGTACTTC. Its protein product is CASSPYLASYEQYF.

This clone was counted at least ten times. The V and J genes are TRBV2 and TRBJ2-7; the D gene is possibly TRBD1 (5 bases). Germline V gene data show CDR1 as SNHLY and CDR2 as FYNNEI. This CDR3 region has 17 residues. V gave up 3 bases and J gave up 1 base, with 19 bases separating them. The CDR3 coding sequence is TGTGCCAGCAGTGAGATAGGGGTAATAAGTAGGTCCTACGAGCAGTACTTC. Amino acid sequence: CASSEIGVISRSYEQYF. The full variable domain, completed using reference TRBV2 and TRBJ2-7, is EPEVTQTPSHQVTQMGQEVILRCVPISNHLYFYWYRQILGQKVEFLVSFYNNEISEKSEIFDDQFSVERPDGSNFTLKIRSTKLEDSAMYFCASSEIGVISRSYEQYFGPGTRLTVT.

This clone was counted ten times or more. This chain connects TRBV27 to TRBJ1-5, with 7 bases that match TRBD1. J gave up 2 bases and V 7 bases, and 5 bases lay outside the gene matches. Germline-derived CDR1 and CDR2 are MNHEY and SMNVEV (reference sequence). The length of the CDR3 is 14 residues. The CDR3 spells CASTEGAGNQPQHF. CDR3 in DNA: TGTGCCAGCACCGAGGGGGCTGGCAATCAGCCCCAGCATTTT.

This clone was counted at least ten times. The rearrangement uses TRBV6-1 and TRBJ2-3; 8 bases map to TRBD2. The CDR3 sequence is 14 residues long. Germline CDR1 MNHNS, CDR2 SASEGT. The trim removed 6 bases at V and 6 bases at J, leaving 8 bases unmatched. The CDR3 nucleotides read TGTGCCAGCAGCGGGGGGGGCCTTCGGGATACGCAGTATTTT. The encoded protein is CASSGGGLRDTQYF.

This clone has at least ten counts. V and J are TRBV18 and TRBJ2-3; D uncertain. The germline CDR1 and CDR2 sequences are KGHSH and LQKENI. Trimming stripped 2 bases from V and 3 bases from J, with 9 bases between. This CDR3 region has 14 residues. The CDR3 here is CASSPYLSTDTQYF. CDR3 sequence (DNA): TGTGCCAGCTCACCATATCTCAGTACAGATACGCAGTATTTT.

This clone was observed many times. The V and J genes are TRBV7-3 and TRBJ2-1; perhaps TRBD2 as D (6 bases). The germline V gene has CDR1 SGHTA and CDR2 FQGTGA. Trimming shortened V by 3 bases and J by 4 bases, and 13 bases separated the two germline ends. The CDR3 is made up of 15 amino acids. CDR3 sequence reads: CASSLGLEGYNEQFF. CDR3 DNA: TGTGCCAGCAGCTTGGGACTTGAGGGGTACAATGAGCAGTTCTTC. Based on the CDR3 plus reference TRBV7-3 and TRBJ2-1, the full variable domain is GAGVSQTPSNKVTEKGKYVELRCDPISGHTALYWYRQSLGQGPEFLIYFQGTGAADDSGLPNDRFFAVRPEGSVSTLKIQRTERGDSAVYLCASSLGLEGYNEQFFGPGTRLTVL.

The sample holds many counts of this clone. The V gene is TRBV5-8, the J gene TRBJ2-7, with D maybe TRBD2 (7 bases). Trimming took 4 bases from V and 5 from J, leaving 22 bases between them. The CDR3 is 16 amino acids. Per the germline V gene, CDR1 is SGHTS and CDR2 is YDEGEE. Written as DNA, the CDR3 is TGTGCCAGCAGCCCCATTGGGGGGGGCCGAACCCACGAGCAGTACTTC. This gives the protein CASSPIGGGRTHEQYF.